Shown below are 18 T cell receptor beta chains from a single sample sequenced in a study of vaccination and CD4 T cells after COVID-19 (dated by TCRdb to about 2022). For these receptors, no antigen is known. The library was built by means of PCR. TCRdb lists the instrument as Illumina iSeq 100. DNA from cultured CD4+ T cells underwent TCR sequencing with the Oncomine TCR Beta short-read assay at the Johns Hopkins FTIC core. The public reads were reprocessed in TCRdb via fastp at Q25 and MiXCR, keeping in-frame beta chains. Every distinct CDR3 protein forms one entry, paired with its most common genes and DNA. For this sample there are roughly 11,000 distinct CDR3 sequences; around 50% appear just once. Of the sample, 20% to 30% falls within the top ten clones. The treatment or condition label, read with the paper, signifies: roughly nine-day PBMC culture with coronavirus spike peptide pools or control peptides (ViraFEST assay).

Sequencing used CD4+ T cells from blood, cultured in vitro. The receptors originated from a human donor who had recovered from COVID-19.

This clonotype was observed a single time. This CDR3 reads CASSLATTLRNTEAFF. Here the CDR3 DNA reads TGTGCCAGCAGCTTAGCGACCACCCTCCGGAACACTGAAGCTTTCTTT. The chain uses TRBV7-9 and TRBJ1-1; no reliable D call. With 0 bases removed from V and 1 base from J, the gap between germline ends came to 12 bases. Per germline, CDR1 SEHNR and CDR2 FQNEAQ (reference sequence). The CDR3 totals 16 residues.

In this sample, this clonotype turned up once. The rearrangement links TRBV7-2 to TRBJ1-1; D is unresolved. Looked up from germline, CDR1 is SGHTA and CDR2 is FQGNSA. V lost 5 bases and J 1 base, leaving 14 bases between the germline ends. CDR3 length equals 15 residues. Here the CDR3 DNA reads TGTGCCAGCAGCCCCCGTGCGCTCCGGAACACTGAAGCTTTCTTT. This codes for CASSPRALRNTEAFF. The whole variable domain, remainder taken from reference TRBV7-2 and TRBJ1-1, is GAGVSQSPSNKVTEKGKDVELRCDPISGHTALYWYRQSLGQGLEFLIYFQGNSAPDKSGLPSDRFSAERTGGSVSTLTIQRTQQEDSAVYLCASSPRALRNTEAFFGQGTRLTVV.

This clonotype occurred a few times. V gene TRBV24-1 combines with J gene TRBJ1-2, with 7 positions matching TRBD1. J gave up 6 bases and V 4 bases, and 16 bases lay outside the gene matches. This CDR3 region has 17 residues. Germline V lookup: CDR1 KGHDR, CDR2 SFDVKD. The CDR3 bases are TGTGCCACCAGTGAGTCCGGGACAGCCACTCGCGCTCATGGCTACACCTTC. It encodes CATSESGTATRAHGYTF.

There are a few counts of this clonotype. V usage is TRBV19 and J usage is TRBJ2-2; 9 bases map to TRBD1. This CDR3 is built from 12 residues. The trim removed 10 bases at V and 7 bases at J, leaving 4 bases unmatched. Germline V gene lookup returns CDR1 LNHDA and CDR2 SQIVND (reference sequence). CDR3 amino acids: CATRDRVGELFF. The CDR3 DNA reads as TGTGCCACCAGGGACAGGGTCGGGGAGCTGTTTTTT. Using reference TRBV19 and TRBJ2-2 for the parts outside the CDR3, the full variable domain is DGGITQSPKYLFRKEGQNVTLSCEQNLNHDAMYWYRQDPGQGLRLIYYSQIVNDFQKGDIAEGYSVSREKKESFPLTVTSAQKNPTAFYLCATRDRVGELFFGEGSRLTVL.

This clonotype was seen only a few times. V gene TRBV15 combines with J gene TRBJ1-1, with no clear D. Trimming stripped 4 bases from V and 11 bases from J, with 11 bases between. The length of the CDR3 is 11 residues. Germline V gives CDR1 LNHNV, CDR2 YYDKDF (reference sequence). In DNA, the CDR3 is TGTGCCACCAGCATGGTTTCCCTCGCTTTCTTT. It codes for CATSMVSLAFF.

This clonotype occurred a few times. The V gene is TRBV19, the J gene TRBJ1-5, with 8 bases that match TRBD1. The CDR3 is 13 residues long. The germline gives CDR1 LNHDA, CDR2 SQIVND (reference sequence). J was trimmed by 5 bases and V by 7 bases; bases with no gene match: 4. CDR3 in DNA: TGTGCCAGTAATCAGGGGGCCGATCAGCCCCAGCATTTT. It translates to CASNQGADQPQHF.

The chain joins TRBV28 to TRBJ1-1; 8 positions agree with TRBD1. Germline values: CDR1 MDHEN, CDR2 SYDVKM. The CDR3 runs to 13 residues. Unmatched junction bases numbered 8, after V lost 6 bases and J lost 8 bases. Here the CDR3 DNA reads TGTGCCAGCAGACTTGGACAGGGTCCAGAAGCTTTCTTT. It translates to CASRLGQGPEAFF.

J is TRBJ1-1 and V is TRBV20-1; maybe TRBD1 (5 bases). CDR3 length: 13 residues. Germline assignment: CDR1 DFQATT and CDR2 SNEGSKA (reference sequence). The V and J ends lost 6 bases and 5 bases respectively, with 16 bases between them. CDR3 loop: CSAGKGAGTEAFF. The CDR3 nucleotides read TGCAGTGCGGGAAAAGGGGCGGGAACTGAAGCTTTCTTT.

This clonotype was counted only a few times. The chain recombines TRBV19 with TRBJ2-2; TRBD1 or TRBD2 may be the D gene (5 bases each). The V end was cut by 1 base, the J end by 8 bases, with 11 bases between. Germline V gene lookup returns CDR1 LNHDA and CDR2 SQIVND (reference sequence). This CDR3 region has 14 residues. CDR3 protein: CASSIGGYDGELFF. In nucleotides, the CDR3 is TGTGCCAGTAGTATAGGGGGGTATGATGGGGAGCTGTTTTTT.

The chain links TRBV20-1 to TRBJ1-1, with D possibly TRBD1 on 5 matching bases. V was cut by 2 bases and J by 4 bases, with 17 bases left in between. The germline CDR1 and CDR2 sequences are DFQATT and SNEGSKA (reference sequence). The CDR3 runs to 15 residues. CDR3 coding DNA: TGCAGTGCTAGATCTACAGGCAGGGATGTCACTGAAGCTTTCTTT. The encoded protein is CSARSTGRDVTEAFF.

The chain carries TRBV7-2 and TRBJ1-1; tentatively, D is TRBD1 (6 bases). Trimming left V 6 bases short and J 0 bases short, with 17 bases between. From germline, CDR1 is SGHTA and CDR2 FQGNSA. The length of the CDR3 is 16 residues. The CDR3 coding sequence is TGTGCCAGCAGTTCGGGACATACATTTGTGAACACTGAAGCTTTCTTT. This translates into CASSSGHTFVNTEAFF.

The table lists this clonotype with a count of one. The gene calls are TRBV27 and TRBJ2-7; D call uncertain. Germline CDR1 and CDR2: MNHEY and SMNVEV (reference sequence). V gave up 4 bases and J gave up 0 bases, with 13 bases separating them. The length of the CDR3 is 15 residues. The CDR3 DNA reads as TGTGCCAGCAGTTCCCCCAGCAGAAGCTCCTACGAGCAGTACTTC. This translates into CASSSPSRSSYEQYF.

This clonotype was found a few times. The V call is TRBV6-2 or TRBV6-3, the J call TRBJ2-7, with D possibly TRBD2 on 5 matching bases. V was shortened by 0 bases and J by 7 bases, with 16 bases between the two germline ends. This CDR3 has 15 residues. Germline V gene data show CDR1 as MNHEY and CDR2 as SVGEGT. This chain's CDR3 is CASSYSPQLVSEQYF. CDR3 sequence (DNA): TGTGCCAGCAGTTACTCACCCCAACTAGTGAGTGAGCAGTACTTC.

For this clonotype: This may be a read error: a much more frequent sequence differs by one nucleotide. J is TRBJ1-1 and V is TRBV5-8, with D perhaps TRBD1 (5 bases). V gave up 4 bases and J gave up 4 bases, with 14 bases separating them. The length of the CDR3 is 14 residues. The germline V gene has CDR1 SGHTS and CDR2 YDEGEE. The CDR3 nucleotides are TGTGCCAGCAGCGCCAAGGGGCTGAGCACTGAAGCTTTCTTT. Amino acids: CASSAKGLSTEAFF.

This clonotype was seen once. The chain recombines TRBV29-1 with TRBJ2-1, with 14 positions matching TRBD2. CDR3 length: 15 residues. The V gene end was trimmed by 3 bases and the J gene end by 4 bases; junction bases not matched to a gene: 2. Germline CDR1 and CDR2: SQVTM and ANQGSEA. The CDR3 DNA follows: TGCAGCGTTGACGGGACTAGCGGGAGTTACAATGAGCAGTTCTTC. As protein: CSVDGTSGSYNEQFF.

The gene calls are TRBV15 and TRBJ2-1; 7 positions agree with TRBD2. V lost 5 bases to trimming and J lost 4 bases; unmatched junction nucleotides: 5. This CDR3 spans 14 amino acids. The germline CDR1 and CDR2 sequences are LNHNV and YYDKDF (reference sequence). CDR3: CATSGLAEYNEQFF. The CDR3, as DNA: TGTGCCACCAGCGGGCTAGCGGAGTACAATGAGCAGTTCTTC. Filled out from reference TRBV15 and TRBJ2-1, the complete variable domain reads DAMVIQNPRYQVTQFGKPVTLSCSQTLNHNVMYWYQQKSSQAPKLLFHYYDKDFNNEADTPDNFQSRRPNTSFCFLDIRSPGLGDTAMYLCATSGLAEYNEQFFGPGTRLTVL.

This clonotype came up a few times. The chain recombines TRBV7-6 with TRBJ2-2, with a weak D call TRBD1 (5 bases). This CDR3 comprises 14 residues. From germline, CDR1 is SGHVS and CDR2 FNYEAQ. Trimming left V 2 bases short and J 7 bases short, with 11 bases between. This chain's CDR3 is CASSLTAGIGELFF. The CDR3 nucleotides read TGTGCCAGCAGCTTAACCGCAGGGATCGGGGAGCTGTTTTTT.

The chain carries TRBV12-3 or TRBV12-4 and TRBJ2-5, with D perhaps matching TRBD1 (5 bases). The V and J ends lost 4 bases and 3 bases respectively, with 12 bases between them. This CDR3 contains 14 residues. The CDR3 sequence: CASSSDRVKETQYF. CDR3 nucleotide sequence: TGTGCCAGCAGTTCAGACAGAGTGAAAGAGACCCAGTACTTC.